This passage covers 26 T cell receptor beta chains from one sample sequenced in a study of blood T cell repertoires in COVID-19. Sequenced by immunoSEQ multiplex PCR; TCRdb stores in-frame clones only, minus some. The sample lists fewer than 110,000 clones; 85% were seen once. The sample was peripheral blood. The receptors originated from a woman in her 70s with active or convalescent COVID-19.

J is TRBJ1-2 and V is TRBV28, with 8 bases that match TRBD1. CDR3 length: 12 residues. Germline CDR1 and CDR2: MDHEN and SYDVKM. V was pared by 6 bases and J by 8 bases, with 5 bases of the junction left unmatched. The CDR3 nucleotides are TGTGCCAGCAGCTCGGACAGGGTCGGCTACACCTTC. This codes for CASSSDRVGYTF.

This clone was seen only a few times. The chain is built from TRBV2 and TRBJ1-1, with D possibly being TRBD1 (6 bases). Trimming took 7 bases from V and 2 from J, leaving 14 bases between them. CDR3 length equals 14 residues. Germline V gives CDR1 SNHLY, CDR2 FYNNEI. CDR3 in amino acids: CASTKQGDNTEAFF. CDR3 DNA sequence: TGTGCCAGCACAAAACAGGGAGATAACACTGAAGCTTTCTTT.

The CDR3: CASSLGLDRVSVHQPQHF. In DNA form, the CDR3 reads TGTGCCAGCAGCTTAGGACTGGACAGGGTTTCTGTCCATCAGCCCCAGCATTTT. The chain recombines TRBV7-8 with TRBJ1-5, with 8 bases lining up with TRBD1. This CDR3 is 18 amino acids long. CDR1 and CDR2 (germline): SGHVS, FQNEAQ. The junction had 13 bases not matched to a gene; V was cut back by 1 base and J by 5 bases.

This chain uses TRBV27 with TRBJ2-5; 7 positions agree with TRBD1. CDR3 length: 14 residues. Germline V gives CDR1 MNHEY, CDR2 SMNVEV (reference sequence). V was clipped by 5 bases and J by 2 bases; unmatched bases: 5. DNA of the CDR3: TGTGCCAGCAGTACAGGGGTCCTTCAAGAGACCCAGTACTTC. It is translated as CASSTGVLQETQYF.

V is TRBV19 and J is TRBJ1-4; no clear D gene. The CDR3 covers 13 residues. V dropped 8 bases and J dropped 5 bases, with 12 bases sitting between them. CDR1 and CDR2 (germline): LNHDA, SQIVND (reference sequence). In DNA, the CDR3 is TGTGCCAGTTGCGCCGCGTTGAATGAAAAACTGTTTTTT. As protein: CASCAALNEKLFF.

This rearrangement joins TRBV24-1 to TRBJ2-6; the match to TRBD1 covers 7 bases. The CDR3 is 17 amino acids. With 2 bases clipped from V and 4 bases from J, the junction kept 7 bases outside the gene matches. Germline V CDR1 and CDR2: KGHDR, SFDVKD. DNA for the CDR3: TGTGCCACCAGTGATTCGCAGGGGACAGTCGGGGCCAACGTCCTGACTTTC. Translated, it gives CATSDSQGTVGANVLTF.

This clone was seen only once. This sequence joins TRBV28 and TRBJ1-2; a weak D match, TRBD1 (5 bases). The CDR3 spans 15 residues. The germline V and J ends were trimmed by 3 bases and 4 bases, with 15 bases remaining between them. Germline V gene sequence: CDR1 MDHEN, CDR2 SYDVKM. The CDR3 region is CASSFRAREPYGYTF. CDR3 DNA: TGTGCCAGCAGTTTCAGAGCCAGGGAACCCTATGGCTACACCTTC.

V and J are TRBV24-1 and TRBJ2-5; 7 positions agree with TRBD2. Per germline, CDR1 KGHDR and CDR2 SFDVKD. The CDR3 has 17 residues. Germline trimming cut 4 bases from V and 2 bases from J; bases unmatched to any gene: 12. In DNA, the CDR3 is TGTGCCACCAGTGACTCCCGGCGGGCGGGGGAACAAGAGACCCAGTACTTC. Protein product: CATSDSRRAGEQETQYF.

CDR3 region: CSASRDRGTEAFF. In DNA form, the CDR3 reads TGCAGTGCTAGTCGGGACAGGGGCACTGAAGCTTTCTTT. This chain connects TRBV20-1 to TRBJ1-1; 10 nucleotides match TRBD1. The CDR3 runs 13 residues. The germline V gene encodes CDR1 DFQATT and CDR2 SNEGSKA (reference sequence). After removal of 3 bases from V and 4 bases from J, the junction contained 2 bases not matched to a gene.

This clone was seen a few times. This chain connects TRBV7-2 to TRBJ1-6; TRBD1 matches 8 bases. The CDR3 extends over 15 amino acids. V shed 5 bases and J 10 bases; nucleotides not matched to a gene: 10. Germline V gives CDR1 SGHTA, CDR2 FQGNSA. CDR3 region: CASSPETGVWSPLHF. The CDR3 DNA sequence: TGTGCCAGCAGCCCCGAGACAGGGGTTTGGTCACCCCTCCACTTT.

The V call is TRBV9, the J call TRBJ2-1; TRBD2 is a possible D gene (6 bases). The germline V and J ends were trimmed by 4 bases and 7 bases, with 18 bases remaining between them. The CDR3 is 15 residues long. Germline V lookup: CDR1 SGDLS, CDR2 YYNGEE. The CDR3 reads CASSPVGGSGNEQFF. The CDR3 DNA sequence: TGTGCCAGCAGCCCAGTGGGTGGTAGCGGAAATGAGCAGTTCTTC.

The chain uses TRBV4-3 and TRBJ1-2, with 7 bases fitting TRBD1. There are 15 residues in the CDR3. Germline CDR1 is LGHNA and CDR2 is YSLEER. Losses at the gene ends were 1 base for V and 6 bases for J; bases not matched to a gene: 8. CDR3 sequence reads: CASSQVGTAPHGYTF. DNA for the CDR3: TGCGCCAGCAGCCAAGTAGGGACAGCCCCTCATGGCTACACCTTC.

The gene calls are TRBV20-1 and TRBJ1-3; a possible D gene is TRBD1 (5 bases). V was trimmed by 5 bases and J by 2 bases, leaving 25 bases between them. The CDR3 loop spans 18 amino acids. Germline V gene lookup returns CDR1 DFQATT and CDR2 SNEGSKA (reference sequence). For the CDR3, the DNA is TGCAGTGCTCGTGGGGCAGGACTAACTACACTCCCTGGAAACACCATATATTTT. Protein sequence: CSARGAGLTTLPGNTIYF.

This clone showed up just a few times. The chain joins TRBV5-4 to TRBJ1-4; D possibly corresponds to TRBD1 (5 bases). V shed 1 base and J shed 5 bases, with 12 bases lying between them. This CDR3 is 15 amino acids long. Germline V gene lookup returns CDR1 SGHNT and CDR2 YYREEE (reference sequence). CDR3 region: CASSLQGGGNEKLFF. CDR3 sequence (DNA): TGTGCCAGCAGCTTGCAGGGTGGTGGAAATGAAAAACTGTTTTTT.

The CDR3 DNA follows: TGCGCCAGCAGCCAACGGAGGGCGGGAGAAATCGAGCAGTACTTC. It is translated as CASSQRRAGEIEQYF. The chain is built from TRBV4-3 and TRBJ2-7, with TRBD2 identical over 7 bases. This CDR3 has 15 residues. The germline V gene has CDR1 LGHNA and CDR2 YSLEER. After removal of 2 bases from V and 6 bases from J, the junction contained 10 bases not matched to a gene.

The chain is built from TRBV24-1 and TRBJ2-7; D gene ambiguous. CDR3 size: 13 residues. CDR1 KGHDR and CDR2 SFDVKD come from the germline V gene. Trimming left V 3 bases short and J 0 bases short, with 5 bases between. CDR3 DNA: TGTGCCACCAGTGATAACTACTCCTACGAGCAGTACTTC. It translates to CATSDNYSYEQYF.

The chain carries TRBV28 and TRBJ2-5; 9 positions agree with TRBD1. Germline CDR1 reads MDHEN; CDR2 reads SYDVKM. This CDR3 comprises 15 residues. Unmatched junction bases numbered 8, after V lost 4 bases and J lost 5 bases. Here the CDR3 reads CASSSAGQGEETQYF. The CDR3 DNA reads TGTGCCAGCAGTTCTGCGGGACAGGGTGAGGAGACCCAGTACTTC.

The V call is TRBV9, the J call TRBJ1-2; 11 positions agree with TRBD1. The germline CDR1 and CDR2 sequences are SGDLS and YYNGEE. The CDR3 has 16 residues. J gave up 6 bases and V 4 bases, and 11 bases lay outside the gene matches. DNA for the CDR3: TGTGCCAGCAGCCCTCGGGACAGGGGGGAGATCGATGGCTACACCTTC. Amino acid sequence: CASSPRDRGEIDGYTF.

The chain carries TRBV4-3 and TRBJ1-1; D perhaps matches TRBD1 (5 bases). The germline V gene encodes CDR1 LGHNA and CDR2 YSLEER. The CDR3 sequence is 14 residues long. Trimming shortened V by 1 base and J by 6 bases, and 12 bases separated the two germline ends. CDR3 in amino acids: CASSQVGVGPEAFF. The CDR3 nucleotides read TGCGCCAGCAGCCAAGTAGGGGTAGGGCCTGAAGCTTTCTTT.

This clone came up a few times. The V gene is TRBV11-3, the J gene TRBJ1-2; tentative D call: TRBD1 (6 bases). Germline V gene lookup returns CDR1 SGHNT and CDR2 YENEEA. The V end lost 2 bases, the J end lost 3 bases, and 10 bases lay between the germline ends. The CDR3 consists of 14 residues. The CDR3 nucleotides read TGTGCCAGCAGCTTACTGAGGACAGACTATGGCTACACCTTC. Translating it yields CASSLLRTDYGYTF.

The gene calls are TRBV3-1 (or the pseudogene TRBV3-2) and TRBJ1-2; perhaps TRBD1 as D (5 bases). V shed 4 bases and J shed 7 bases, with 13 bases lying between them. CDR1 and CDR2 from the germline V gene are LGHDT and YNNKEL (reference sequence). The CDR3 runs to 13 residues. CDR3 in DNA: TGTGCCAGCAGCCCAGGACATGGGATTGGCTACACCTTC. Its translation: CASSPGHGIGYTF.

CDR3 protein: CASSTDSNYGYTF. CDR3 DNA sequence: TGTGCCAGCAGTACGGACAGCAACTATGGCTACACCTTC. The chain has TRBV6-5 and TRBJ1-2; D is possibly TRBD1 (6 bases). Germline values: CDR1 MNHEY, CDR2 SVGAGI. V was trimmed by 5 bases and J by 2 bases, leaving 9 bases between them. The CDR3 is 13 amino acids.

The chain links TRBV9 to TRBJ1-4; TRBD1 is a possible D gene (6 bases). From germline, CDR1 is SGDLS and CDR2 YYNGEE. The V end was cut by 5 bases, the J end by 0 bases, with 11 bases between. The CDR3 is 15 residues long. CDR3 protein: CASSAQGTTNEKLFF. In nucleotides, the CDR3 is TGTGCCAGCAGTGCCCAGGGGACAACTAATGAAAAACTGTTTTTT.

The chain combines TRBV7-2 with TRBJ2-5; possible D gene TRBD2, 5 bases. This CDR3 contains 14 residues. The germline gives CDR1 SGHTA, CDR2 FQGNSA. The V end lost 7 bases, the J end lost 6 bases, and 18 bases lay between the germline ends. As DNA, the CDR3 is TGTGCCAGCAACAGAATAGGACTCGGACAGACCCAGTACTTC. It codes for CASNRIGLGQTQYF.

The genes are TRBV28 and TRBJ2-3; 10 positions match TRBD2. Germline V CDR1 and CDR2: MDHEN, SYDVKM. The J segment lost 4 bases and the V segment lost 8 bases, leaving 6 bases of the junction unmatched. CDR3 size: 14 residues. The CDR3 protein is CASFSSGRPDTQYF. The CDR3 DNA is TGTGCCAGCTTTAGTAGCGGGAGGCCAGATACGCAGTATTTT.

The chain uses TRBV7-2 and TRBJ2-7, with 10 bases fitting TRBD2. CDR1 and CDR2 from the germline V gene are SGHTA and FQGNSA. This CDR3 spans 16 amino acids. After removal of 6 bases from V and 0 bases from J, the junction contained 8 bases not matched to a gene. In DNA form, the CDR3 reads TGTGCCAGCAGGTGGGGCGGGACTAGCGTCTCCTACGAGCAGTACTTC. Protein: CASRWGGTSVSYEQYF.